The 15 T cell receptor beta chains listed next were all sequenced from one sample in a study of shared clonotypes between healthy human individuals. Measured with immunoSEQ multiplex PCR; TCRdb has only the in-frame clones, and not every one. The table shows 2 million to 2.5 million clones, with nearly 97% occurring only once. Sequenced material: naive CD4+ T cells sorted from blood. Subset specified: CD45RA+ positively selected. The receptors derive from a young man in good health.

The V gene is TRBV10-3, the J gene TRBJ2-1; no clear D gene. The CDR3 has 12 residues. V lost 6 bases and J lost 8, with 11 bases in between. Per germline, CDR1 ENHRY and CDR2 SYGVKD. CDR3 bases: TGTGCCATCAGAGGTATAGCCGATGAGCAGTTCTTC. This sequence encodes CAIRGIADEQFF.

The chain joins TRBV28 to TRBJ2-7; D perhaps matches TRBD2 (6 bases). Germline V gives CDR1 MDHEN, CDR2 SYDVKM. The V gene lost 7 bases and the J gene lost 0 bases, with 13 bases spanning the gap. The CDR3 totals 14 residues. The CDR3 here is CASTGGLSSYEQYF. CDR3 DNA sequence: TGTGCCAGCACCGGGGGTCTAAGCTCCTACGAGCAGTACTTC.

CDR3 sequence: CASSQKAGGGTDTQYF. CDR3 bases: TGCGCCAGCAGCCAAAAGGCGGGGGGCGGGACAGATACGCAGTATTTT. The V gene is TRBV4-1, the J gene TRBJ2-3; the match to TRBD2 covers 8 bases. The CDR3 totals 16 residues. CDR1 is MGHRA and CDR2 is YSYEKL in the germline V gene. V was clipped by 2 bases and J by 3 bases; unmatched bases: 7.

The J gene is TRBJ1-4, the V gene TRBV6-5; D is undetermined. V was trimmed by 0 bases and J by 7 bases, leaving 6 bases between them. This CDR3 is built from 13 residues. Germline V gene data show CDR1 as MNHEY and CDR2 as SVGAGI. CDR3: CASSYSQAEKLFF. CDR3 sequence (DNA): TGTGCCAGCAGTTACTCCCAGGCTGAAAAACTGTTTTTT.

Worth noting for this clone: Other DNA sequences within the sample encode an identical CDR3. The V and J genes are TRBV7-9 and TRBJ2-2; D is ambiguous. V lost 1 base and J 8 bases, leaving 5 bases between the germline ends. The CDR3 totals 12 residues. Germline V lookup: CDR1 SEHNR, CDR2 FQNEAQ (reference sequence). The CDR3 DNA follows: TGTGCCAGCAGCTTAGAACCAGGGGAGCTGTTTTTT. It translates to CASSLEPGELFF.

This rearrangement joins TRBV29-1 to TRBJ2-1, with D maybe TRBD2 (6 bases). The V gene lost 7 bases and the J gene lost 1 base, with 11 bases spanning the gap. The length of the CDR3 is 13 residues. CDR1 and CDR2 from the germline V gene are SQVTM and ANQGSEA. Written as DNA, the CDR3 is TGCAGCGCTACTAGCCTGTCCTACAATGAGCAGTTCTTC. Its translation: CSATSLSYNEQFF.

CDR3 bases: TGTGCCAGCAGTATGAGGGGGAGCACCGGGGAGCTGTTTTTT. Its translation is CASSMRGSTGELFF. V is TRBV7-9 and J is TRBJ2-2; D may be TRBD1 (6 bases). The CDR3 contains 14 residues. The V gene's germline CDR1 is SEHNR and CDR2 FQNEAQ (reference sequence). With 6 bases removed from V and 4 bases from J, the gap between germline ends came to 12 bases.

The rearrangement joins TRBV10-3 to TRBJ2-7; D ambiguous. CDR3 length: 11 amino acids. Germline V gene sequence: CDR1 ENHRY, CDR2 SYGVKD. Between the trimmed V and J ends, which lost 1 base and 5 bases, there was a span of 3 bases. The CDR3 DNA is TGTGCCATCAGTGAGTTCCACGAGCAGTACTTC. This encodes CAISEFHEQYF.

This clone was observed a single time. CDR3 bases: TGTGCCAGCAGAGCCGGACTAGCTTATGAGCAGTTCTTC. Translation: CASRAGLAYEQFF. This sequence joins TRBV2 and TRBJ2-1; TRBD2 agrees at 8 bases. Germline V gives CDR1 SNHLY, CDR2 FYNNEI. V shed 6 bases, J shed 8 bases, and the junction held 6 bases outside the gene matches. This CDR3 has 13 residues.

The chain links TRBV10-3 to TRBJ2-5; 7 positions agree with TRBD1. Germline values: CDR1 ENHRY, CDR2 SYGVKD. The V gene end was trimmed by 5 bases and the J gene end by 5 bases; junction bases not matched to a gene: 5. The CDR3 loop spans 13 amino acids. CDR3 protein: CAISRGQEETQYF. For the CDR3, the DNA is TGTGCCATCAGTCGAGGACAGGAGGAGACCCAGTACTTC.

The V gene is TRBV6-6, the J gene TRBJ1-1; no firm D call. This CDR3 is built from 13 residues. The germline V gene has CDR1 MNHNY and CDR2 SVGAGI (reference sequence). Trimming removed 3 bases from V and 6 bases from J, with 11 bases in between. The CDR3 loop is CASSYTAVAEAFF. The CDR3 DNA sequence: TGTGCCAGCAGTTATACTGCGGTGGCTGAAGCTTTCTTT.

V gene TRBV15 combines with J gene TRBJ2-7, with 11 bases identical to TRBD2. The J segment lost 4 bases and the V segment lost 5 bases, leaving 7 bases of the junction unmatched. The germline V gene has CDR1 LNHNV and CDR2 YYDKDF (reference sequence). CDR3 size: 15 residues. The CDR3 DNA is TGTGCCACCAGCCGATCTACTAGCGGGGGTTACGAGCAGTACTTC. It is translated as CATSRSTSGGYEQYF.

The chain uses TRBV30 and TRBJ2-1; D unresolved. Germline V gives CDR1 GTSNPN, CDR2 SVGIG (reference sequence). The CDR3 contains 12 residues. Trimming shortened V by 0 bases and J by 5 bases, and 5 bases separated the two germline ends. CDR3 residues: CAWSVLHNEQFF. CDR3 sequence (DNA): TGTGCCTGGAGTGTATTACACAATGAGCAGTTCTTC.

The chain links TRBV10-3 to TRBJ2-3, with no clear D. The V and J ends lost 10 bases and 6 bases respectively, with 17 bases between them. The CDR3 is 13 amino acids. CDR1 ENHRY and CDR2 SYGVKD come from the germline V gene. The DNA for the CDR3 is TGTGCCACCTCGGACGGAGTAGGGGATACGCAGTATTTT. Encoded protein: CATSDGVGDTQYF.

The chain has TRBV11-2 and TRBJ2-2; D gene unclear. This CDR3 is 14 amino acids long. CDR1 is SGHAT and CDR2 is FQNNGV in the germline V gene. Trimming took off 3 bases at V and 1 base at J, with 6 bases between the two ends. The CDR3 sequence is CASSFTRNTGELFF. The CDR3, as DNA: TGTGCCAGCAGCTTTACGAGGAACACCGGGGAGCTGTTTTTT.